The entry below describes one T cell receptor (beta chain). This specimen comes from a study of blood T cell repertoires in COVID-19. Sequencing was performed with immunoSEQ multiplex PCR; in TCRdb, only in-frame clones are kept and a portion is missing. The sample shows 50,000 to 65,000 clones, under 90% of them seen only once. Sequencing was carried out using peripheral blood. The origin of this receptor is a man aged 40-50 years with active COVID-19.

CDR3 loop: CATSDLLVGWSQETQYF. CDR3 coding DNA: TGTGCCACCAGTGATTTGTTGGTAGGATGGAGTCAAGAGACCCAGTACTTC. V gene TRBV24-1 combines with J gene TRBJ2-5; D unclear. V was trimmed by 0 bases and J by 2 bases, leaving 15 bases between them. Germline V gives CDR1 KGHDR, CDR2 SFDVKD. This CDR3 has 17 amino acids.